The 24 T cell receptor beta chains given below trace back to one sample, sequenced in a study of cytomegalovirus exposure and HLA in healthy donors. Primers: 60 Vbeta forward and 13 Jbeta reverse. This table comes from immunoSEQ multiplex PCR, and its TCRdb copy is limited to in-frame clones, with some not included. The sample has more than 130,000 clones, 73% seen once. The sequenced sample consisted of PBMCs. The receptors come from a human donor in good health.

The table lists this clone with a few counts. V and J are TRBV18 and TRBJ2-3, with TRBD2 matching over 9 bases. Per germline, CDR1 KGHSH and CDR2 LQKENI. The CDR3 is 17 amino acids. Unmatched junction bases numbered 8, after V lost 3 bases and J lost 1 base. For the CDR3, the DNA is TGTGCCAGCTCACCCCCGAGGGGCGGGGGGGGCACAGATACGCAGTATTTT. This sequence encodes CASSPPRGGGGTDTQYF.

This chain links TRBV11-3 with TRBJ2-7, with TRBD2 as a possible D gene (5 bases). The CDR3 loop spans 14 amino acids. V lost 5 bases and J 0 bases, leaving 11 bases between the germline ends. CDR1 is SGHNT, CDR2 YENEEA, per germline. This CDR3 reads CASSPGLFSYEQYF. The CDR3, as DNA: TGTGCCAGCAGCCCAGGACTGTTCTCCTACGAGCAGTACTTC.

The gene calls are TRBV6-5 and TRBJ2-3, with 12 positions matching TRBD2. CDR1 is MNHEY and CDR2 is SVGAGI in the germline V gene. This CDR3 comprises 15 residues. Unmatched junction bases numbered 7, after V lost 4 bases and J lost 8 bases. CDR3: CASSSTSGGQGTQYF. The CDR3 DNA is TGTGCCAGCAGTTCGACTAGCGGGGGCCAGGGTACGCAGTATTTT.

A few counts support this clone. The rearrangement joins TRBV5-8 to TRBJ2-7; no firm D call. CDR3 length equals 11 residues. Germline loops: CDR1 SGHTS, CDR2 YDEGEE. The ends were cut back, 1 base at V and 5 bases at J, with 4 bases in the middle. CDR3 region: CASSLFDEQYF. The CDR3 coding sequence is TGTGCCAGCAGCTTGTTCGACGAGCAGTACTTC. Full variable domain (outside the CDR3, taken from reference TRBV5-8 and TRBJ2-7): EAGVTQSPTHLIKTRGQQATLRCSPISGHTSVYWYQQALGLGLQFLLWYDEGEERNRGNFPPRFSGRQFPNYSSELNVNALELEDSALYLCASSLFDEQYFGPGTRLTVT.

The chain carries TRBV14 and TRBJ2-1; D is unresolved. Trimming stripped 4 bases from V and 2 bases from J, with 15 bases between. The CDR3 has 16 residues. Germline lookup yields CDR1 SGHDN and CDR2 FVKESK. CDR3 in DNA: TGTGCCAGCAGCCGACGTCAGACTTCCGCCTACAATGAGCAGTTCTTC. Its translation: CASSRRQTSAYNEQFF.

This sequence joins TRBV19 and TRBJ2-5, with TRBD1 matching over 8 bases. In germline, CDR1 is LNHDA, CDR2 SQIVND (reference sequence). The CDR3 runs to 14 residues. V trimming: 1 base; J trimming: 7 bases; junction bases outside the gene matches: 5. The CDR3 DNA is TGTGCCAGTAGTATAGGACAGGGGATCGGGACCCAGTACTTC. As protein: CASSIGQGIGTQYF.

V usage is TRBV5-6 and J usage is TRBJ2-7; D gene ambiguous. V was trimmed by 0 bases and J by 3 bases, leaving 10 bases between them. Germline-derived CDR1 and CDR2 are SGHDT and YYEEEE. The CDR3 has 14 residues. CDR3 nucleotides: TGTGCCAGCAGCTTGGCCCGGAGTGACTACGAGCAGTACTTC. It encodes CASSLARSDYEQYF.

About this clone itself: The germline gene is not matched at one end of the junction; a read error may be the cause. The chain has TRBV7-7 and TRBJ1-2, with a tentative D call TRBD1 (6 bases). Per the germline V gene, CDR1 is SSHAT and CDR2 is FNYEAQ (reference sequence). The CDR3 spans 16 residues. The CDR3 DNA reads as TGTGCTAGCAGCTCTCCGGGCAGGCAAGGGGGCTATGGCTACACCTTC. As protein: CASSSPGRQGGYGYTF.

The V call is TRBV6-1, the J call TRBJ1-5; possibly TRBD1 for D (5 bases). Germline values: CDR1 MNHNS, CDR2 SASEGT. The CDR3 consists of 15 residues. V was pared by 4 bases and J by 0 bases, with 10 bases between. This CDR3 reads CASSAGHFSNQPQHF. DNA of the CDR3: TGTGCCAGCAGTGCAGGGCACTTTAGCAATCAGCCCCAGCATTTT.

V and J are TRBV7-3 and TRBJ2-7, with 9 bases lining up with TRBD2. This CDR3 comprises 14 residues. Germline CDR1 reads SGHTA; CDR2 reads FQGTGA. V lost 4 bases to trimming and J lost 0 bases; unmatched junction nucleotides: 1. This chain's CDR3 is CASSYSGSSYEQYF. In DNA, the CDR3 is TGTGCCAGCAGCTATAGCGGGAGCTCCTACGAGCAGTACTTC.

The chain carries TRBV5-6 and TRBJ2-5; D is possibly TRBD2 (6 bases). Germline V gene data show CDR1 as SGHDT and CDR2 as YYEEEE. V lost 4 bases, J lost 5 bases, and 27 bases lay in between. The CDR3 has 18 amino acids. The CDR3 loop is CASSTRYATEPRGETQYF. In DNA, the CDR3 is TGTGCCAGCAGCACGCGGTATGCGACGGAACCACGGGGGGAGACCCAGTACTTC.

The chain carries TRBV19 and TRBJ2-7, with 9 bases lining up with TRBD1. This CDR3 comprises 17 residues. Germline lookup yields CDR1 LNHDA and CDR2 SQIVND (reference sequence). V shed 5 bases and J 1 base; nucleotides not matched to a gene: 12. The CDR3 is CASSSPPGTGFSYEQYF. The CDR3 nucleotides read TGTGCCAGTAGTTCTCCTCCCGGGACAGGGTTTTCCTACGAGCAGTACTTC.

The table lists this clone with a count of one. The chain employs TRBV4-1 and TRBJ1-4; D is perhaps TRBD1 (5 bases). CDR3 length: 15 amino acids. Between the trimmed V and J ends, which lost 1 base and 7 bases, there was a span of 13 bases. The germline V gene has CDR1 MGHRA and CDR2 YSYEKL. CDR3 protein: CASSQVGVKGEKLFF. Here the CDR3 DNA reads TGCGCCAGCAGCCAAGTAGGGGTAAAGGGTGAAAAACTGTTTTTT.

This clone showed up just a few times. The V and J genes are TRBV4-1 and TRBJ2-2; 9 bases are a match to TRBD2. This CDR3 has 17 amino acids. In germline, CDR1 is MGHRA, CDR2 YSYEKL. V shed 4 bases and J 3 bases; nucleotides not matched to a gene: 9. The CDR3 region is CASSLEGVAGDTGELFF. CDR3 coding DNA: TGCGCCAGCAGCCTCGAGGGGGTAGCGGGAGACACCGGGGAGCTGTTTTTT.

CDR3 region: CASSLTHVRGQETQYF. The CDR3 DNA reads as TGTGCCAGCAGCTTAACCCACGTTAGGGGCCAAGAGACCCAGTACTTC. J is TRBJ2-5 and V is TRBV7-3; tentatively, D is TRBD1 (5 bases). This CDR3 has 16 residues. Per germline, CDR1 SGHTA and CDR2 FQGTGA. Trimming took off 0 bases at V and 1 base at J, with 12 bases between the two ends.

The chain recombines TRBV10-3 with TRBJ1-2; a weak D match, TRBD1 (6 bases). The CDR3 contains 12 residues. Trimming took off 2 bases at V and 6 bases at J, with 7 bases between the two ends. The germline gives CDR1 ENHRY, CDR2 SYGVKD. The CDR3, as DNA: TGTGCCATCAGTGAGACAGGGAATGGCTACACCTTC. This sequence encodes CAISETGNGYTF.

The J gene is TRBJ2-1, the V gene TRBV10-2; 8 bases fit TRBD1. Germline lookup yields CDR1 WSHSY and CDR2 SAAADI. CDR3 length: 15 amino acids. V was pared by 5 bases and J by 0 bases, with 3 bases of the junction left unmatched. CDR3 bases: TGCGCCAGCAGTAGACAGGGGACCTCCTACAATGAGCAGTTCTTC. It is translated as CASSRQGTSYNEQFF.

CDR3 DNA sequence: TGTGCCAGCACCCCTCAGTTTTCCCCCTATGGCTACACCTTC. Its translation is CASTPQFSPYGYTF. This chain uses TRBV5-6 with TRBJ1-2, with D unclear. CDR1 SGHDT and CDR2 YYEEEE come from the germline V gene. The CDR3 totals 14 residues. The germline V and J ends were trimmed by 6 bases and 4 bases, with 16 bases remaining between them.

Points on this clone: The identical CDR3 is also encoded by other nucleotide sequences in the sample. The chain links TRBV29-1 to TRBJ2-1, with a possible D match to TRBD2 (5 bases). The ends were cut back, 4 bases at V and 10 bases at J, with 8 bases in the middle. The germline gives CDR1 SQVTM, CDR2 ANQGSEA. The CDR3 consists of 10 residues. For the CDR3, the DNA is TGCAGCGTTGGTGGAGGAGAGCAGTTCTTC. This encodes CSVGGGEQFF.

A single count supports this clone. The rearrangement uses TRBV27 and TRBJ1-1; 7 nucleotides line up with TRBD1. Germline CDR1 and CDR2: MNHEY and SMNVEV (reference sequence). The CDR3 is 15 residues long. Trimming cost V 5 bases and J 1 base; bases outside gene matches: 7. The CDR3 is CASSPRQGWNTEAFF. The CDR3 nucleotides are TGTGCCAGCAGTCCGCGACAGGGTTGGAACACTGAAGCTTTCTTT.

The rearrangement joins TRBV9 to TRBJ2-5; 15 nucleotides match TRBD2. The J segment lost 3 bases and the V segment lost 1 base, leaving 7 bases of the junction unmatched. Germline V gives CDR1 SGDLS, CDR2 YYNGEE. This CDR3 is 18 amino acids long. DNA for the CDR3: TGTGCCAGCAGCGTATCCGGGACTAGCGGGAGGAGGGAAGAGACCCAGTACTTC. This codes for CASSVSGTSGRREETQYF.

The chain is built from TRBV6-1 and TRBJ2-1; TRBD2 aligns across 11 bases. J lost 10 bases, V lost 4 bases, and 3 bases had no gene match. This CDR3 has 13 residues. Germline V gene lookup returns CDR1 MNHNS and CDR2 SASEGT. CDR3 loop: CASSGTSGREQFF. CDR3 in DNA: TGTGCCAGCAGTGGGACTAGCGGGCGCGAGCAGTTCTTC.

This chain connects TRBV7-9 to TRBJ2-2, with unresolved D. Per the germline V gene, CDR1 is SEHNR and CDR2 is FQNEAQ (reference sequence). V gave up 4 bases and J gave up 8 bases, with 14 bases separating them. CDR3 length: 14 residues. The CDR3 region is CASSSSGHLGELFF. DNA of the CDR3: TGTGCCAGCAGCTCGTCGGGTCATTTGGGGGAGCTGTTTTTT.

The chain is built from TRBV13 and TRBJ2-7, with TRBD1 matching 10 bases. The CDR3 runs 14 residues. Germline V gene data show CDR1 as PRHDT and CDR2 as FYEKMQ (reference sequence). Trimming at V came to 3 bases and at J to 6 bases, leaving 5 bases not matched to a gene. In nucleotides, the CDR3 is TGTGCCAGCAGCTTGGGACAGGGGTTTGGCGAGCAGTACTTC. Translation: CASSLGQGFGEQYF.